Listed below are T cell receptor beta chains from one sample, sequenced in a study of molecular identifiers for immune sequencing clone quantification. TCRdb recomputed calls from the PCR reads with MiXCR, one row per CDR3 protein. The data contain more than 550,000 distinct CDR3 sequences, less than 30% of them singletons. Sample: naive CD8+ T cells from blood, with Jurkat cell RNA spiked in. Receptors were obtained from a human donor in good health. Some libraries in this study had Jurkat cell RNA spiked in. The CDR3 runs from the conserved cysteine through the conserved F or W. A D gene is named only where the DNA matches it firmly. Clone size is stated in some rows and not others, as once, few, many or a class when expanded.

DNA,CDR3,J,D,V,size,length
TGTGCCAGCAGTGAAGGACGGTGGGGGGGCACAGATACGCAGTATTTT,CASSEGRWGGTDTQYF,TRBJ2-3,-,TRBV2,-,16
TGTGCCAGCAGTTACCTGCCTAGCGGTCAAAGCACAGATACGCAGTATTTT,CASSYLPSGQSTDTQYF,TRBJ2-3,TRBD2,TRBV6-6,-,17
TGTGCCAGCAGCCTTATGGGGGACGAGCAGTCCTTC,CASSLMGDEQSF,TRBJ2-1,-,TRBV14,-,12
TGTGCCAGCAGTCAACCGGAGCGGGAGACCCAGTACTTC,CASSQPERETQYF,TRBJ2-5,-,TRBV7-9,few,13
TGCGCCAGCAGCCCGAGAGGGGGGGGCCAGGATGAGCAGTTCTTC,CASSPRGGGQDEQFF,TRBJ2-1,-,TRBV4-1,many,15
TGTGCCAGTAACCCAGGCGGCAGTCCCCACGAGCAGTACTTC,CASNPGGSPHEQYF,TRBJ2-7,-,TRBV19,many,14
TGTGCCAGTAGCCTCCTCGCGCACTGGAACACCGGGGAGCTGTTTTTT,CASSLLAHWNTGELFF,TRBJ2-2,-,TRBV19,many,16
TGTGCCAGCAGTGGGGACAGACAGAGCTCTGGAAACACCATATATTTT,CASSGDRQSSGNTIYF,TRBJ1-3,TRBD1,TRBV2,few,16
TGTGCCAGCAGCGACCCGGGCTTAGGCGACTACGAGCAGTACTTC,CASSDPGLGDYEQYF,TRBJ2-7,-,TRBV5-4,-,15
TGTGCCAGCAGCGAAGTTTCGACAGTCTTCTACTATGGCTACACCTTC,CASSEVSTVFYYGYTF,TRBJ1-2,-,TRBV7-2,few,16
TGTGCCAGCAGTGAGGACAGGGGAGGCGGGGAGCTGTTTTTT,CASSEDRGGGELFF,TRBJ2-2,TRBD1,TRBV6-1,-,14
TGTGCCAGCAGTCGCACCGGGACAGGGCGGAGTGAAGCTTTCTTT,CASSRTGTGRSEAFF,TRBJ1-1,TRBD1,TRBV12-3/TRBV12-4,-,15